This T cell receptor (beta chain) was profiled in a study of identical twins. Donors uniformly comprised healthy Caucasians. This clonotype was counted at least ten times. TCRdb used MiXCR to reprocess the 5' RACE reads, holding one entry per CDR3 protein. The sample has approximately 150,000 distinct CDR3 sequences, 3.5% seen once. From germline, CDR1 is SQVTM and CDR2 ANQGSEA. The CDR3 extends over 13 amino acids. V gave up 3 bases and J gave up 3 bases, with 10 bases separating them. This sequence was found in a man between 18 and 35 years old in good health. The sample taken for sequencing was memory T cells sorted from blood. The chain uses TRBV29-1 and TRBJ2-3; D not resolved. CDR3 region: CSVDFQTTDTQYF. DNA for the CDR3: TGCAGCGTTGATTTCCAGACGACAGATACGCAGTATTTT.